The sequence of this TCR beta chain was determined in a study of T cell repertoires in cytomegalovirus infection. Overall study context: Public TCR beta signatures indicated both CMV infection and matching HLA type. Study-level findings and limits: CMV carriers having the relevant HLA were flagged by cumulative public TCR beta family frequency. The study found HLA-C-restricted CMV-specific TCR beta clonotypes dominating the ex vivo response.

In germline, CDR1 is SGHRS, CDR2 YFSETQ. The CDR3 runs 11 residues. TCRdb reprocessed the reads with MiXCR, giving one entry per CDR3 protein. Counted here are 450,000 to 550,000 distinct CDR3 sequences, 16% occurring once; the ten biggest clones make up about 24%. This clonotype was observed at least ten times. The target antigen is unknown. Germline is not matched at one junction end, which may reflect a read error. The chain has TRBV5-1 and TRBJ1-1; D is undetermined. The TCR comes from a human donor in good health (CMV status not recorded). Some clones in this sample may be carry-over from other donors' samples. Specimen: CD8+ T cells from PBMCs. As DNA, the CDR3 is TGTGCCAGCAGCTTAGAGGGTGAAGCTTTCTTT. Amino acid sequence: CASSLEGEAFF.